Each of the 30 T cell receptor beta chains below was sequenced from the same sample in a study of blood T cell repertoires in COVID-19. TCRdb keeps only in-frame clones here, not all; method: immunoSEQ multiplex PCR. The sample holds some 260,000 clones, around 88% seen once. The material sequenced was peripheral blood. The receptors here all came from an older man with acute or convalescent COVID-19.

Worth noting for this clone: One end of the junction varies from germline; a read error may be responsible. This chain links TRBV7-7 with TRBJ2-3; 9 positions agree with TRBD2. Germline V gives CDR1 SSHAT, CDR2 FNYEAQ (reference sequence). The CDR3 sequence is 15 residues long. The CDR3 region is CASSFLAGPTDTQYF. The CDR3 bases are TGTGCTAGCAGCTTCCTAGCGGGACCCACAGATACGCAGTATTTT.

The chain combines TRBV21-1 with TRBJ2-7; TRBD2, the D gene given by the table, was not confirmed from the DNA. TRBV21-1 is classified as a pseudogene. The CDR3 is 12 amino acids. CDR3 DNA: TGTGCCAGCACCGAGGGAGCAGACGAGCAGTACTTC. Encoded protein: CASTEGADEQYF.

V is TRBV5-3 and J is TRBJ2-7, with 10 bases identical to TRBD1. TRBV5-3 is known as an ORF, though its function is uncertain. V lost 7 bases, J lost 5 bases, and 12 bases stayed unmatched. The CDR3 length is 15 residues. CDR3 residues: CARGHPGQGKHEQYF. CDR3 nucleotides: TGTGCCAGAGGGCATCCGGGACAGGGGAAGCACGAGCAGTACTTC.

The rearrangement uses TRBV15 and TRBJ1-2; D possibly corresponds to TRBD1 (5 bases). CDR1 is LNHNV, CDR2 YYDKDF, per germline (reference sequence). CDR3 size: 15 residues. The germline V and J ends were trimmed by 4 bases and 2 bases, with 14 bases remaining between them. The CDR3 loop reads CATSIRGGGNYGYTF. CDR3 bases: TGTGCCACCAGCATCCGCGGGGGAGGGAACTATGGCTACACCTTC. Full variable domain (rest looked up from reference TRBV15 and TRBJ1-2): DAMVIQNPRYQVTQFGKPVTLSCSQTLNHNVMYWYQQKSSQAPKLLFHYYDKDFNNEADTPDNFQSRRPNTSFCFLDIRSPGLGDTAMYLCATSIRGGGNYGYTFGSGTRLTVV.

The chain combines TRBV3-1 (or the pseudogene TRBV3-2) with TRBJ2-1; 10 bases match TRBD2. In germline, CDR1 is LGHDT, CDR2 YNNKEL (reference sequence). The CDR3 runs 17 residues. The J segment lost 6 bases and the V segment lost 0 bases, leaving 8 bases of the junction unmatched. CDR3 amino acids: CASSQDGLAGVPNEQFF. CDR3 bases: TGTGCCAGCAGCCAAGATGGTCTAGCGGGAGTCCCCAATGAGCAGTTCTTC.

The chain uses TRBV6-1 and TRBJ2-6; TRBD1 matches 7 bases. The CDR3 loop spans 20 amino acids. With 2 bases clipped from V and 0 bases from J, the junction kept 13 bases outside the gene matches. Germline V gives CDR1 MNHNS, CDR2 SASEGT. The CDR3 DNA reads TGTGCCAGCAGTGAATGGAATCTGGGACAGCAGAGCTCTGGGGCCAACGTCCTGACTTTC. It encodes CASSEWNLGQQSSGANVLTF.

CDR3 coding DNA: TGTGCCAGCAGTGAGATACAGGGGACTGAAGCTTTCTTT. Protein product: CASSEIQGTEAFF. V and J are TRBV6-4 and TRBJ1-1; TRBD1 matches at 7 bases. CDR1 is MRHNA, CDR2 SNTAGT, per germline. This CDR3 has 13 amino acids. The ends lost 3 bases at V and 5 bases at J; junction bases unmatched: 3.

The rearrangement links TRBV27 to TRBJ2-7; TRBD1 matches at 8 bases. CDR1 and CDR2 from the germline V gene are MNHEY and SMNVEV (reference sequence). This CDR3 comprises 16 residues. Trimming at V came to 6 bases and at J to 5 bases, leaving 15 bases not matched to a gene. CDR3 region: CASSSGVQGAVNEQYF. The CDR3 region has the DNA TGTGCCAGCAGCTCCGGGGTTCAGGGGGCGGTAAACGAGCAGTACTTC.

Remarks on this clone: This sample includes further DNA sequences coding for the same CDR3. The CDR3 DNA reads as TGTGCCAGCAGCTTTGCGGGGGGCGAGACCCAGTACTTC. Protein sequence: CASSFAGGETQYF. The chain combines TRBV7-3 with TRBJ2-5; 8 nucleotides line up with TRBD2. The CDR3 has 13 amino acids. V lost 3 bases and J lost 5; bases outside the gene matches: 2. From germline, CDR1 is SGHTA and CDR2 FQGTGA. Full variable domain (rest looked up from reference TRBV7-3 and TRBJ2-5): GAGVSQTPSNKVTEKGKYVELRCDPISGHTALYWYRQSLGQGPEFLIYFQGTGAADDSGLPNDRFFAVRPEGSVSTLKIQRTERGDSAVYLCASSFAGGETQYFGPGTRLLVL.

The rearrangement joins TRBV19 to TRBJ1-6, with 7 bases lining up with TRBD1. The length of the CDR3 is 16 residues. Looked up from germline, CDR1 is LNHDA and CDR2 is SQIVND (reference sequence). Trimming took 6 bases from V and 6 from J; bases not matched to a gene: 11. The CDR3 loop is CASRGGAYRSNSPLHF. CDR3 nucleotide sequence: TGTGCCAGTAGAGGGGGCGCCTATAGGAGTAATTCACCCCTCCACTTT.

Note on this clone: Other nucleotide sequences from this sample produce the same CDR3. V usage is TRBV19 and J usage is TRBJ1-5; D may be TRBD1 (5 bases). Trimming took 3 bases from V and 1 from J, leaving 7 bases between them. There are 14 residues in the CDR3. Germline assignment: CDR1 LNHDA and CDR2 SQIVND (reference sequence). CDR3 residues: CASSIRGSNQPQHF. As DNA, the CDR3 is TGTGCCAGTAGTATCCGGGGGAGCAATCAGCCCCAGCATTTT.

The CDR3 DNA reads as TGCAGCGTCGGCAGGGTGGAGAGGACTGAAGCTTTCTTT. It yields the protein CSVGRVERTEAFF. This chain links TRBV29-1 with TRBJ1-1; D is possibly TRBD1 (5 bases). Per germline, CDR1 SQVTM and CDR2 ANQGSEA. The CDR3 has 13 amino acids. V was cut by 6 bases and J by 5 bases, with 16 bases left in between.

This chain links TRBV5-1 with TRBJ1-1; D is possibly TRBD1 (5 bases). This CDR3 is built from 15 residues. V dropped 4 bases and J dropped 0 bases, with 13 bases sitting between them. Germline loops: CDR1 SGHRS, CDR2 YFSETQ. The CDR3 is CASSTNGGVNTEAFF. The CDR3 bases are TGCGCCAGCAGCACGAACGGGGGGGTGAACACTGAAGCTTTCTTT.

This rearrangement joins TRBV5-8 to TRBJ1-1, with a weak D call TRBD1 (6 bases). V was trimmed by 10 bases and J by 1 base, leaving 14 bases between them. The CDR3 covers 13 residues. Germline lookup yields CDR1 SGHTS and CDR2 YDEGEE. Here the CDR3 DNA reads TGTGCCGCGGACAGCCGGAGGAACACTGAAGCTTTCTTT. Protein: CAADSRRNTEAFF.

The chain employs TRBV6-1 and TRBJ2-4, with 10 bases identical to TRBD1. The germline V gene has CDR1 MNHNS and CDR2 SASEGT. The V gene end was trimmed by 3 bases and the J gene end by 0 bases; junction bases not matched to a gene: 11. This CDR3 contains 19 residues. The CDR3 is CASSEIGQGVVIAKNIQYF. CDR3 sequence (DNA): TGTGCCAGCAGTGAGATTGGACAGGGGGTGGTAATAGCCAAAAACATTCAGTACTTC.

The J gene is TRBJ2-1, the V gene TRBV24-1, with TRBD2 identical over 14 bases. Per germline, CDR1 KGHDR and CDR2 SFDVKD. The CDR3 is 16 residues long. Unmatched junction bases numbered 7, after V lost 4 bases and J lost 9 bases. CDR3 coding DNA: TGTGCCACCAGTGACCAGACTAGCGGGAGGGGAGGTGAGCAGTTCTTC. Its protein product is CATSDQTSGRGGEQFF.

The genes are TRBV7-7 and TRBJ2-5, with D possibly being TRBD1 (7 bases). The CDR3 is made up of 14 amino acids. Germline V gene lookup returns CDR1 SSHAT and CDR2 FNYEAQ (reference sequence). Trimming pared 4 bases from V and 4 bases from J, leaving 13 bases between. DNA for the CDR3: TGTGCCAGCAGCTCCAGGGGGGTCGGAGAGACCCAGTACTTC. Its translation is CASSSRGVGETQYF.

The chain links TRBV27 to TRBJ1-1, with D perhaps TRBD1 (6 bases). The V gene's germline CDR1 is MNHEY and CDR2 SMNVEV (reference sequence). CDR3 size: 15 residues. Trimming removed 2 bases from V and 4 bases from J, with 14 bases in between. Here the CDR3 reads CASSLGVLRGTEAFF. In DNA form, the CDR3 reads TGTGCCAGCAGTTTAGGCGTCCTCAGGGGCACTGAAGCTTTCTTT.

The DNA of the CDR3 is TGTGCCAGCAGCGTAGAGGACAGGAGCTACAATGAGCAGTTCTTC. It translates to CASSVEDRSYNEQFF. The rearrangement uses TRBV9 and TRBJ2-1, with 7 bases aligning to TRBD1. The CDR3 length is 15 residues. V dropped 0 bases and J dropped 3; count of bases not matched to a gene: 3. CDR1 is SGDLS and CDR2 is YYNGEE in the germline V gene.

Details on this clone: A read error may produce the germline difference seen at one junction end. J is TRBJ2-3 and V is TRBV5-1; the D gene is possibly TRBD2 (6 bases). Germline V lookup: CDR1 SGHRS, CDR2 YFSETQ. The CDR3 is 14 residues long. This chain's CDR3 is CASTLGGTADTQYF. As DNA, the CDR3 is TGCGCCAGCACCTTGGGCGGGACCGCAGATACGCAGTATTTT.

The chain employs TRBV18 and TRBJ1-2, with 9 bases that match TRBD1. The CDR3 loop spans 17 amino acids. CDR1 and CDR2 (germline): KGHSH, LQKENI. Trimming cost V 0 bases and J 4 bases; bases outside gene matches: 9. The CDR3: CASSPPFLQGAGYGYTF. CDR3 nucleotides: TGTGCCAGCTCACCACCCTTCCTACAGGGGGCCGGCTATGGCTACACCTTC. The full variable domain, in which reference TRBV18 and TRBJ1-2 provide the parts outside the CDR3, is NAGVMQNPRHLVRRRGQEARLRCSPMKGHSHVYWYRQLPEEGLKFMVYLQKENIIDESGMPKERFSAEFPKEGPSILRIQQVVRGDSAAYFCASSPPFLQGAGYGYTFGSGTRLTVV.

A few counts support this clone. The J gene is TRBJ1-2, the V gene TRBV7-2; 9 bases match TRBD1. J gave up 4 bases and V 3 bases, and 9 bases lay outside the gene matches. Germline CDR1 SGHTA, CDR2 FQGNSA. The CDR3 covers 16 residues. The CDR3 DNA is TGTGCCAGCAGCTTGGATACCGGGACAGGGTCCTATGGCTACACCTTC. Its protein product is CASSLDTGTGSYGYTF.

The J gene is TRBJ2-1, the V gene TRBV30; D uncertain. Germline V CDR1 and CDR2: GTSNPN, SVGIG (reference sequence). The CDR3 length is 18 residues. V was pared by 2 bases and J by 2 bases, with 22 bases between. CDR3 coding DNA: TGTGCCTGGAGTCCAACCCTAAGAATCTATAACCCCTACAATGAGCAGTTCTTC. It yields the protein CAWSPTLRIYNPYNEQFF.

The CDR3 sequence is CSVENLAGLDNEQFF. The CDR3 DNA is TGCAGCGTTGAAAATTTAGCGGGGCTCGACAATGAGCAGTTCTTC. The chain joins TRBV29-1 to TRBJ2-1; 8 nucleotides line up with TRBD2. This CDR3 spans 15 amino acids. Germline V CDR1 and CDR2: SQVTM, ANQGSEA. Trimming took 2 bases from V and 5 from J; bases not matched to a gene: 8.

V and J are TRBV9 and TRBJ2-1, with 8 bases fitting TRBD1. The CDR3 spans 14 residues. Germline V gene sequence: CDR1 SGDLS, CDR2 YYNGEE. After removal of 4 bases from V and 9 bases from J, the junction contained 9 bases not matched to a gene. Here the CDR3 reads CASSYGQGGGEQFF. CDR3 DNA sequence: TGTGCCAGCAGCTATGGACAGGGAGGCGGTGAGCAGTTCTTC.

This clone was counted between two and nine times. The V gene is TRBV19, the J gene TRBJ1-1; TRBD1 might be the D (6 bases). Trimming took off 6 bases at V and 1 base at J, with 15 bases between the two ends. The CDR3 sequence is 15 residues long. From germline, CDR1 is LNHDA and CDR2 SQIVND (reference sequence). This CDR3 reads CASRGNRATNTEAFF. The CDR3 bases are TGTGCCAGTAGGGGGAACAGGGCAACGAACACTGAAGCTTTCTTT.

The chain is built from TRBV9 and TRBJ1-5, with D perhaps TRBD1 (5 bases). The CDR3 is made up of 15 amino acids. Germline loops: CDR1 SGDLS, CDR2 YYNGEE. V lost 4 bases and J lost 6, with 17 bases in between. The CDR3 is CASSPNTGVGQPQHF. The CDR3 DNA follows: TGTGCCAGCAGCCCAAACACAGGTGTCGGTCAGCCCCAGCATTTT.

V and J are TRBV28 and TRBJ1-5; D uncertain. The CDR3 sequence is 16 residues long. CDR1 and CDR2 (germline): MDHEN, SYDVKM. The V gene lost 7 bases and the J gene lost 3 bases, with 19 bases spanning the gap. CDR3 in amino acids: CASIPLGKSFNQPQHF. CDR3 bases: TGTGCCAGCATCCCCCTCGGGAAAAGTTTCAATCAGCCCCAGCATTTT.

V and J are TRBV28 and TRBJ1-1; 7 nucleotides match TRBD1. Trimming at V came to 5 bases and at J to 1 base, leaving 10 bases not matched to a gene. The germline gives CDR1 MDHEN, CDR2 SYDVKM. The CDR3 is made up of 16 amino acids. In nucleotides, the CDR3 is TGTGCCAGCAGTCCCGGGACAGCCGGTTCGAACACTGAAGCTTTCTTT. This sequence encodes CASSPGTAGSNTEAFF.

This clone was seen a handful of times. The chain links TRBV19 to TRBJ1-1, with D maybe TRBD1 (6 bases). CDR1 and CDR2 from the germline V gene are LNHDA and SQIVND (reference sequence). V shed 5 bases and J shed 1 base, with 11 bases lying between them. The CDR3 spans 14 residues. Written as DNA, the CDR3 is TGTGCCAGTAGTTCACAGGGCTGGAACACTGAAGCTTTCTTT. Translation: CASSSQGWNTEAFF.